A selection of T cell receptor beta chains follows, all from one sample in a study of T cell repertoires in aging, cancer and after chemotherapy. TCRdb reprocessed the multiplex PCR reads via MiXCR and lists one record per CDR3 protein. Counted here are over 15,000 distinct CDR3 sequences, approximately 40% occurring once; the ten biggest clones make up more than 15%. Material for sequencing was blood. The receptors were sampled from a human donor with a solid tumor. The conserved cysteine and the conserved F or W are not part of the CDR3 here.

CDR3 protein	CDR3 length	V gene	J gene
ASSTTGGANIQY	12	TRBV19	TRBJ2-4
ASSLSTGVWLYGYT	14	TRBV5-1	TRBJ1-2
SVELRTDGYT	10	TRBV29-1	TRBJ1-2
ASRDTGGRDEQY	12	TRBV6-6	TRBJ2-7
ASSLAGEDTQY	11	TRBV12-3/TRBV12-4	TRBJ2-3
ASSMVGFPYEQY	12	TRBV19	TRBJ2-7
SARAAGSHQETQY	13	TRBV20-1	TRBJ2-5
SVNRGAGETQY	11	TRBV29-1	TRBJ2-5
ASSLGTGGRTEAF	13	TRBV6-5	TRBJ1-1
ASSFREKEKLF	11	TRBV6-1	TRBJ1-4
TSSYYNEQF	9	TRBV27	TRBJ2-1
ASSLGTGGNQPQH	13	TRBV6-6	TRBJ1-5
ASSLVRVFGKLF	12	TRBV5-5	TRBJ1-4
AISAAPTYEQY	11	TRBV10-3	TRBJ2-7
ASSQDLTSGRNEQF	14	TRBV14	TRBJ2-1
ASIPDRGPYEQY	12	TRBV5-5	TRBJ2-7
ASSPLRRQRRAARAF	15	TRBV12-3/TRBV12-4	TRBJ1-1
AIRRGQTNTEAF	12	TRBV10-3	TRBJ1-1
ASRPTSPPYNEQF	13	TRBV6-5	TRBJ2-1
AISAITSGSPSTDTQY	16	TRBV10-3	TRBJ2-3
ASRGASNVLT	10	TRBV19	TRBJ2-6
ASSRGQNEQY	10	TRBV6-5	TRBJ2-7
ASSTPIGDNYGYT	13	TRBV5-4	TRBJ1-2
SVDGQAEGLF	10	TRBV29-1	TRBJ1-4
ASSPWDRGHEQY	12	TRBV12-3/TRBV12-4	TRBJ2-7
ASSPTGTPNTEAF	13	TRBV6-6	TRBJ1-1
ASRIRDWGWELF	12	TRBV27	TRBJ2-2
ATRAPGDDTGELF	13	TRBV24-1	TRBJ2-2
ASAVGGTQY	9	TRBV12-3/TRBV12-4	TRBJ2-5
ASSDPPLGAYEQY	13	TRBV6-5	TRBJ2-7
ASSDSGTGELF	11	TRBV6-4	TRBJ2-2
ASSPGAGESAPLH	13	TRBV18	TRBJ1-6